Listed here is a single TCR beta chain. This entry is derived from a study of blood T cell repertoires in COVID-19. Background on the study: The origin of the acute and convalescent COVID-19 samples was the United States, Italy and Spain. From T cells, B-cell-depleted T cells, or PBMCs came the material, which was cDNA or gDNA.

Original processing methods: Reference gene primer amplification in the assay estimated nucleated cell counts. Here immunoSEQ multiplex PCR was the method, and the copy in TCRdb shows in-frame clones only, minus some. The V and J calls and clone size come from that table; D and trimming were worked out from the DNA. The profile shows roughly 170,000 clones, 70% to 90% of them singletons. Germline V gives CDR1 SGHNT, CDR2 YENEEA. With V trimmed by 5 bases and J by 0 bases, 7 bases remained unmatched. The CDR3 loop spans 16 amino acids. The clonotype was recovered from a man between 60 and 70 years old who had recovered from COVID-19. Sequenced sample: peripheral blood. The chain joins TRBV11-3 to TRBJ1-1, with TRBD1 identical over 9 bases. The DNA for the CDR3 is TGTGCCAGCAGCCCGGGGGGACAGGGAATGAACACTGAAGCTTTCTTT. Residues: CASSPGGQGMNTEAFF.